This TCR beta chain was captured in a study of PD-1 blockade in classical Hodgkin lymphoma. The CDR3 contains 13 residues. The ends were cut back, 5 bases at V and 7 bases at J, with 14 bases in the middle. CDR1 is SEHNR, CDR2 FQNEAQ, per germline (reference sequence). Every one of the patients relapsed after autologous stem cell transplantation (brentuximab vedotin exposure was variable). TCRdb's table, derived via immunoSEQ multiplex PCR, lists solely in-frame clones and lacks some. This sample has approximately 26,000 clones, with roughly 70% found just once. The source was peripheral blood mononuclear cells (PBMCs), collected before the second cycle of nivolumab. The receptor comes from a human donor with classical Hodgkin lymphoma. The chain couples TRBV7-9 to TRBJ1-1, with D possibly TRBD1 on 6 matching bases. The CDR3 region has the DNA TGTGCCAGCAGCCTAAGACAGGTCGATGAAGCTTTCTTT. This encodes CASSLRQVDEAFF.